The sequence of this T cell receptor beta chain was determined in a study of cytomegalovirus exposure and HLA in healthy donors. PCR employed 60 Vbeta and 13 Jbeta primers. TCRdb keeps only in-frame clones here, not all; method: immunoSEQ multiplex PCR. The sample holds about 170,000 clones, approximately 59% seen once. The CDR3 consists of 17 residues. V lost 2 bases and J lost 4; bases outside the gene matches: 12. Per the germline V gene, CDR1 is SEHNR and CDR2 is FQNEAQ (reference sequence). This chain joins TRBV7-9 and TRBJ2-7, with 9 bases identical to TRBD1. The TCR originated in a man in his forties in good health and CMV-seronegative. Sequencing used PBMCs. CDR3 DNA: TGTGCCAGCAGCTTAAGGGGGGGTGGGACAGGGTCTTACGAGCAGTACTTC. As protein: CASSLRGGGTGSYEQYF.